This record covers a single T cell receptor (beta chain). These data belong to a study of blood T cell repertoires in COVID-19. The overall study: Whether acute or convalescent, the COVID-19 samples came from the United States, Italy and Spain. T cells, B-cell-depleted T cells, or PBMCs supplied cDNA or gDNA.

In the authors' methods: The authors estimated nucleated cell counts from reference gene primer amplification. Here immunoSEQ multiplex PCR was the method, and the copy in TCRdb shows in-frame clones only, minus some. That table supplies the V and J calls and clone size; D and trimming were determined from the DNA. The data contain about 120,000 clones, about 85% of them singletons. Trimming took 2 bases from V and 3 from J, leaving 5 bases between them. This CDR3 has 12 amino acids. Germline assignment: CDR1 MNHEY and CDR2 SMNVEV (reference sequence). Sequencing was carried out using peripheral blood. This TCR was recovered from a man in his forties with acute or convalescent COVID-19. The chain recombines TRBV27 with TRBJ2-7, with TRBD2 as a possible D gene (5 bases). In DNA form, the CDR3 reads TGTGCCAGCAGTTTACGGGGCTACGAGCAGTACTTC. The encoded protein is CASSLRGYEQYF.